The present entry profiles one TCR beta chain with its context. Its target is not known. This specimen belongs to a study of T cells expressing NK-cell markers. Study overall: Seven of the eight sequenced donors were classified as HCMV-seropositive, and one was classified as seronegative. General study points: Dominant NKG2C+ clonotypes were found to form roughly 1.0-7.0% of CD8+ T cells in a handful of donors.

With UMIs, 5'RACE template switching was used to make TCR beta cDNA. Using the 5' RACE reads, TCRdb records one entry per CDR3 protein without DNA. The sample data list about half a million distinct CDR3 sequences. Germline CDR1 reads MNHNY; CDR2 reads SVGAGI (reference sequence). There are 14 residues in the CDR3. V and J are TRBV6-6 and TRBJ1-6. The sequenced material came from blood T cells: a sorted CD56 or NKG2C T cell subset, CD4+ or CD8+ T cells, or bulk PBMC T cells (not recorded which). This receptor was obtained from a woman aged 50 to 60 in good health. The CDR3 loop is CASSYKGTDSPLHF.